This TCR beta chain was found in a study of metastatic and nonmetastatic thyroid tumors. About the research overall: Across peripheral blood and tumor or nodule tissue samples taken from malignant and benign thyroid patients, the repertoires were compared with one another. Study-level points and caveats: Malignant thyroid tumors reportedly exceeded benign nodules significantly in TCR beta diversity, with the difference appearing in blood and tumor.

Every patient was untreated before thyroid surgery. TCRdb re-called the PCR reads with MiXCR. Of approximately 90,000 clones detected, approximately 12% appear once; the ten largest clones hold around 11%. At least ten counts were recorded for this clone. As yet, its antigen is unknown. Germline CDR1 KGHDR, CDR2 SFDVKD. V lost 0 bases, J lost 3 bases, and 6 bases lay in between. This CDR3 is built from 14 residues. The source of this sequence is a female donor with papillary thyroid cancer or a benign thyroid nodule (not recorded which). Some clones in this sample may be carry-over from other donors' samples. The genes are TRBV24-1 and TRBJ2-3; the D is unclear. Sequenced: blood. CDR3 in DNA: TGTGCCACCAGTGATTTGTCTGCGACAGATACGCAGTATTTT. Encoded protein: CATSDLSATDTQYF.